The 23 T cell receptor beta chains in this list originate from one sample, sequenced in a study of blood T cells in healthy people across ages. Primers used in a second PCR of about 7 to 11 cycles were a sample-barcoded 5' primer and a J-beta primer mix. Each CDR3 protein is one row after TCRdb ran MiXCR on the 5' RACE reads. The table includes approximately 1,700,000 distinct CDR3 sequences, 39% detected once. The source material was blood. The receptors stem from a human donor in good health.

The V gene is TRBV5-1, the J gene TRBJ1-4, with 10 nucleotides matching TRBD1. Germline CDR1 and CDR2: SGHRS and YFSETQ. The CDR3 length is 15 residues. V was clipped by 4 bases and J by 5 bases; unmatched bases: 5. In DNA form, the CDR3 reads TGCGCCAGCAGCAAGAGACAGGGGGCGAATGAAAAACTGTTTTTT. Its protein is CASSKRQGANEKLFF.

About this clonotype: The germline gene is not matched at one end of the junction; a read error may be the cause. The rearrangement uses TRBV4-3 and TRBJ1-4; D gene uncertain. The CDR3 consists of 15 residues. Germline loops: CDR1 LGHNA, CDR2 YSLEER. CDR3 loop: CASSQDRRVREKRFF. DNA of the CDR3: TGCGCCAGCAGCCAAGATAGAAGGGTACGAGAAAAACGGTTTTTT.

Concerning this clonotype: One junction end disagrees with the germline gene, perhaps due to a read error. The CDR3 sequence: CVISDPTTAHGYTF. As DNA, the CDR3 is TGTGTCATCAGTGACCCGACCACAGCCCATGGCTACACCTTC. The chain has TRBV10-3 and TRBJ1-2; no reliable D call. The CDR3 consists of 14 residues. Germline lookup yields CDR1 ENHRY and CDR2 SYGVKD.

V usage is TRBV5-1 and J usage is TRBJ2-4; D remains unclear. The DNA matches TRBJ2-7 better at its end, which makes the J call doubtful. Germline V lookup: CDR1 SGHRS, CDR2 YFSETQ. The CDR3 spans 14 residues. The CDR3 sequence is CASTLQGSIGEQYF. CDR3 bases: TGCGCCAGCACCTTACAAGGGTCTATAGGCGAGCAGTACTTC.

The CDR3 region is CASSESPTLAKNIQYF. The CDR3 coding sequence is TGTGCCAGCAGTGAATCCCCAACCCTAGCCAAAAACATTCAGTACTTC. V and J are TRBV6-1 and TRBJ2-4; no clear D. V lost 2 bases, J lost 0 bases, and 11 bases lay in between. Germline CDR1 reads MNHNS; CDR2 reads SASEGT. This CDR3 comprises 16 residues.

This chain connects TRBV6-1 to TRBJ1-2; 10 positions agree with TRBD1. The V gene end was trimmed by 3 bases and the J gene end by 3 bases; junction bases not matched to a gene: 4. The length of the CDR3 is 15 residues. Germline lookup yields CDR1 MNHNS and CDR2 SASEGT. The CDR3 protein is CASSEDRGIYYGYTF. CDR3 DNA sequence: TGTGCCAGCAGTGAGGACAGGGGGATCTACTATGGCTACACCTTC.

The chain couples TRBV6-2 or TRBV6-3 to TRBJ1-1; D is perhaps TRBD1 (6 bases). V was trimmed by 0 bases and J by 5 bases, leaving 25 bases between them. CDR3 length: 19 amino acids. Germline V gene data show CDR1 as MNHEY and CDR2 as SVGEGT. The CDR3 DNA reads TGTGCCAGCAGTTACTCGAGGTATAGGTACAGGGAGGTAGGAACTGAAGCTTTCTTT. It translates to CASSYSRYRYREVGTEAFF.

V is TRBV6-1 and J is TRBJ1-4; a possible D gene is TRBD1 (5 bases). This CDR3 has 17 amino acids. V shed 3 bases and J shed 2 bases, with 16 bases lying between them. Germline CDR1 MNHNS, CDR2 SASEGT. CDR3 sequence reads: CASSDWDFETTNEKLFF. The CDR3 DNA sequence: TGTGCCAGCAGTGACTGGGACTTTGAAACGACTAATGAAAAACTGTTTTTT.

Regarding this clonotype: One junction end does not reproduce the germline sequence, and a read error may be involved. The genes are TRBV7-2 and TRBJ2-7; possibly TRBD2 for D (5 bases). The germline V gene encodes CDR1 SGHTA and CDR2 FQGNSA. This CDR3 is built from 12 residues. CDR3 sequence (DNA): TGTGCCTGCAGCTTAGCGTTCGGGGAGCAGTACTTC. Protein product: CACSLAFGEQYF.

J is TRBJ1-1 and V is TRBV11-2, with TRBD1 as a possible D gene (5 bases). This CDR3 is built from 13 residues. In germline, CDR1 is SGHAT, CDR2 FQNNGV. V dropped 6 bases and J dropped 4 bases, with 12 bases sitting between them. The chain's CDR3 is CASSRRASTEAFF. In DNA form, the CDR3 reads TGTGCCAGCAGTCGCAGGGCCTCCACTGAAGCTTTCTTT.

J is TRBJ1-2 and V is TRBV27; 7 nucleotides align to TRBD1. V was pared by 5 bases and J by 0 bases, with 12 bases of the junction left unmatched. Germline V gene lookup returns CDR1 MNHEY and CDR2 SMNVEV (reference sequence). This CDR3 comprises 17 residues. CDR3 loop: CASSPTRTGPTNYGYTF. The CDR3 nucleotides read TGTGCCAGCAGTCCGACTCGGACAGGACCGACTAACTATGGCTACACCTTC.

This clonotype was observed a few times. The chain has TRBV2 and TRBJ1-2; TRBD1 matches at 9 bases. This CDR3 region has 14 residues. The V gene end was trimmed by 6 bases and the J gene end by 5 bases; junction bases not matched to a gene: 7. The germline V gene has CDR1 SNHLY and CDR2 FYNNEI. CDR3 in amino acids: CASRETTGGYGYTF. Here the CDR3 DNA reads TGTGCCAGCAGGGAGACGACAGGGGGATATGGCTACACCTTC.

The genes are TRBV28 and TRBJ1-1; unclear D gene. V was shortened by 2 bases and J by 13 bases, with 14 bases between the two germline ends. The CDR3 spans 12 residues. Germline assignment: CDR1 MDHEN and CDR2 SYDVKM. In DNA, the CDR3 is TGTGCCAGCAGTTTAGAGACCGGAAGGGATTTCTTT. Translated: CASSLETGRDFF.

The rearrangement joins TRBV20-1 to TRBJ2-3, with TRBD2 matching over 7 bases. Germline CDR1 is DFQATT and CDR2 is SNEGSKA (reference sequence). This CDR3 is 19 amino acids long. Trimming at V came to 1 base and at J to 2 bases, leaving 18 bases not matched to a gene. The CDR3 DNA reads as TGCAGTGCTAGAGCCGCCGCCATTCGACTAGCCCAATTCACAGATACGCAGTATTTT. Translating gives CSARAAAIRLAQFTDTQYF.

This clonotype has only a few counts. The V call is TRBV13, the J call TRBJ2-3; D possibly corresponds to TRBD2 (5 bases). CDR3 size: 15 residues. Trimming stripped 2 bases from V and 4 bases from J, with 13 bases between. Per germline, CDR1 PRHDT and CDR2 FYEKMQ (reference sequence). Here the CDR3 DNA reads TGTGCCAGCAGCTTACGACCGGGGTGGGCAGATACGCAGTATTTT. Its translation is CASSLRPGWADTQYF.

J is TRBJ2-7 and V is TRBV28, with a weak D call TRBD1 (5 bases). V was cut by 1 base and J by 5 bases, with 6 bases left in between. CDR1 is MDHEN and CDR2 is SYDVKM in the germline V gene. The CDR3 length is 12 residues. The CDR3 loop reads CASSLYRNEQYF. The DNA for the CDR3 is TGTGCCAGCAGTTTATACAGGAACGAGCAGTACTTC. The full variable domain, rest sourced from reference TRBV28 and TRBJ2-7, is DVKVTQSSRYLVKRTGEKVFLECVQDMDHENMFWYRQDPGLGLRLIYFSYDVKMKEKGDIPEGYSVSREKKERFSLILESASTNQTSMYLCASSLYRNEQYFGPGTRLTVT.

The CDR3 sequence is CASSMGQAAYVQYF. The CDR3 DNA sequence: TGTGCCAGCAGTATGGGACAGGCGGCCTACGTGCAGTACTTC. The genes are TRBV12-3 or TRBV12-4 and TRBJ2-4, with TRBD1 matching over 8 bases. The CDR3 has 14 residues. J lost 13 bases, V lost 5 bases, and 13 bases had no gene match.

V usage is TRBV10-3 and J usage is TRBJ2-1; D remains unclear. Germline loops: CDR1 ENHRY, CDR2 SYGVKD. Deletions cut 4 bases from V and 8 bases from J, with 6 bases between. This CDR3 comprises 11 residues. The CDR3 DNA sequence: TGTGCCATCAGTGTCTTAGATGAGCAGTTCTTC. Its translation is CAISVLDEQFF.

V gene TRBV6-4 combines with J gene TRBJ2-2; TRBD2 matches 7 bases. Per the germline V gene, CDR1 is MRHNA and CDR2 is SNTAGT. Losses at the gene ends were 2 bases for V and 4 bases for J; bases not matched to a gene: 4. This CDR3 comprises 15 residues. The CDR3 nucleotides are TGTGCCAGCAGTGACATCGGGGAGGGCACCGGGGAGCTGTTTTTT. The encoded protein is CASSDIGEGTGELFF.

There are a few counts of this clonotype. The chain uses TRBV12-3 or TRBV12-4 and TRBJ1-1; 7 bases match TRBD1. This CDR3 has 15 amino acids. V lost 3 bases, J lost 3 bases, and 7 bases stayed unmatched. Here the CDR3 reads CASSFRITGDTEAFF. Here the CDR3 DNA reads TGTGCCAGCAGTTTCAGGATAACAGGGGACACTGAAGCTTTCTTT.

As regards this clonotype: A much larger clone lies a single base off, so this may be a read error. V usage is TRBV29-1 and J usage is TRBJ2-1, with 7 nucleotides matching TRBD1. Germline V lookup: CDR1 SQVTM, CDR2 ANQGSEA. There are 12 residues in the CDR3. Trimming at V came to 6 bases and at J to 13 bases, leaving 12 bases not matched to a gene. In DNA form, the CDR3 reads TGCAGCGTCCACAGGGGTTGGGAGACCCAGTTCTTC. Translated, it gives CSVHRGWETQFF.

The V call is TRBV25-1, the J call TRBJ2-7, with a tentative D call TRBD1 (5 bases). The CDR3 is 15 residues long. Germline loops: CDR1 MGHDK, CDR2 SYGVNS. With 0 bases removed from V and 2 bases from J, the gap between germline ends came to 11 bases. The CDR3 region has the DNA TGTGCCAGCAGTGAATATCAGACAGCAACCTACGAGCAGTACTTC. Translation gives CASSEYQTATYEQYF.

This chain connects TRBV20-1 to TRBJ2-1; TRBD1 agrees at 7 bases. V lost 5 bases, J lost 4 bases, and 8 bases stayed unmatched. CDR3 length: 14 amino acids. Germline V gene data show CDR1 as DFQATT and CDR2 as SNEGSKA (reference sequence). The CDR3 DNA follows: TGCAGTGCTCTAAAACGGACAGGTTACAATGAGCAGTTCTTC. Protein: CSALKRTGYNEQFF.